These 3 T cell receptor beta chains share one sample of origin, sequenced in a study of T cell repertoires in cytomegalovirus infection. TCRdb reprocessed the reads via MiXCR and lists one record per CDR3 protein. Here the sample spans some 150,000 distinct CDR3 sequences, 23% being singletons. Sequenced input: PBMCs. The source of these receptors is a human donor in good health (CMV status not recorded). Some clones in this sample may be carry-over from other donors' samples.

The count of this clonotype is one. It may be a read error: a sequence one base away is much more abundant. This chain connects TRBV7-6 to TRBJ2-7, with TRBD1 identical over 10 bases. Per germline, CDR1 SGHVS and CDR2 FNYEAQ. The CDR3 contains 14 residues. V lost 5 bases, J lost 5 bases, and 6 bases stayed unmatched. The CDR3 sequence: CASSPDRGSHEQYF. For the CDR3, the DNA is TGTGCCAGCAGCCCGGACAGGGGGTCCCACGAGCAGTACTTC.

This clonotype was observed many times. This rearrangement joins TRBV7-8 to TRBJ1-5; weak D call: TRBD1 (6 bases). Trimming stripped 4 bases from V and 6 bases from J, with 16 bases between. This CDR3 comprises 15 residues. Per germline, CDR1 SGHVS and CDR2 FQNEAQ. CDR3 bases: TGTGCCAGCAGCTCCCCAGGGGACGGACGTCAGCCCCAGCATTTT. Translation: CASSSPGDGRQPQHF.

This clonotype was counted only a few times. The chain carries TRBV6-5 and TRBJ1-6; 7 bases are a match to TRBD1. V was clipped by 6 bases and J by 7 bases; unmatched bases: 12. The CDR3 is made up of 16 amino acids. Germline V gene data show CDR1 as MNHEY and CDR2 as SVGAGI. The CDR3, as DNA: TGTGCCAGCAGCTCCCCCCGGACAGGCTTGAATTCACCCCTCCACTTT. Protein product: CASSSPRTGLNSPLHF.